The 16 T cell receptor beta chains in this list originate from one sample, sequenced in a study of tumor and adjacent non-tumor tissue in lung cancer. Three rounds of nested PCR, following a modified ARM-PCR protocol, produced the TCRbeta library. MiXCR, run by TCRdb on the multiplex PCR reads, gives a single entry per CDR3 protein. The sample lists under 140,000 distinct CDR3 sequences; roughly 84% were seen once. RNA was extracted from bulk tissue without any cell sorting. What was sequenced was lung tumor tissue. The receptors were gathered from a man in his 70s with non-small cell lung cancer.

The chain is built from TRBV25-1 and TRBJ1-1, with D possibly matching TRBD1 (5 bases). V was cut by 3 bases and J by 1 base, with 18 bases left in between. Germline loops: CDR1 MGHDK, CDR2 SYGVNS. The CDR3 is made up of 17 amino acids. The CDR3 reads CASSDGPGLGWNTEAFF. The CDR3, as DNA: TGTGCCAGCAGTGATGGGCCGGGGCTAGGTTGGAACACTGAAGCTTTCTTT. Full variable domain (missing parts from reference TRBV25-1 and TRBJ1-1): EADIYQTPRYLVIGTGKKITLECSQTMGHDKMYWYQQDPGMELHLIHYSYGVNSTEKGDLSSESTVSRIRTEHFPLTLESARPSHTSQYLCASSDGPGLGWNTEAFFGQGTRLTVV.

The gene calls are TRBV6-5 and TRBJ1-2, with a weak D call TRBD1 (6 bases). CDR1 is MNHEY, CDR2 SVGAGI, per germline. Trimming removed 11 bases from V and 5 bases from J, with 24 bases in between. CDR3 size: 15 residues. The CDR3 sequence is CACNATGMGAYGYTF. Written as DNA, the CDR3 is TGTGCCTGCAACGCTACAGGGATGGGCGCTTATGGCTACACCTTC.

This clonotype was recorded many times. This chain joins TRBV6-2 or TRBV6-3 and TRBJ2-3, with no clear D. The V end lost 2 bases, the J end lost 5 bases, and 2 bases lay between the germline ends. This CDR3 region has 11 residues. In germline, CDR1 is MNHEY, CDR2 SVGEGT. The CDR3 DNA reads TGTGCCAGCAGTTACGGAGATACGCAGTATTTT. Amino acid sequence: CASSYGDTQYF.

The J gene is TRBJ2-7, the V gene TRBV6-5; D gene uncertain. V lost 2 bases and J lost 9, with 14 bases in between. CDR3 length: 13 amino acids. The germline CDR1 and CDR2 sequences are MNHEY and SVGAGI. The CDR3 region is CASSYDGYYRQYF. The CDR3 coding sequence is TGTGCCAGCAGTTACGACGGATACTACAGGCAGTACTTC.

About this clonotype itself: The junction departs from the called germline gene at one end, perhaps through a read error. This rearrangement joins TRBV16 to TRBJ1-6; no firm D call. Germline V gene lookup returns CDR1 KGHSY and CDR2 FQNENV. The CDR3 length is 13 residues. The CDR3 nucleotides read TGTGCCAGCAGTCCAACCAGGAATTCACCCCTCCGCTTT. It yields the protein CASSPTRNSPLRF.

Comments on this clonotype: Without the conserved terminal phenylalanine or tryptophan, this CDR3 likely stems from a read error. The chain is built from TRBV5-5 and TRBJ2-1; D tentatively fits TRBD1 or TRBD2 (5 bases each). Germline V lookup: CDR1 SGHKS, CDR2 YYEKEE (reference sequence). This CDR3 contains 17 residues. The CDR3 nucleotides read TGTACCAGCAGCTTGGCCTTCGGGGCTAGCTACCACAATGAGCAGTTCTTA. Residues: CTSSLAFGASYHNEQFL.

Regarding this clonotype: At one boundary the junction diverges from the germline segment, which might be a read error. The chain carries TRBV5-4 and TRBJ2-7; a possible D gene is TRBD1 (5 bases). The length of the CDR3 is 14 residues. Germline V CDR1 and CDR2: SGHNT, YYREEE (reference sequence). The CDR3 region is CASSLAGQAYKHYF. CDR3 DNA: TGTGCCAGCAGCTTGGCCGGACAAGCCTACAAGCACTACTTC.

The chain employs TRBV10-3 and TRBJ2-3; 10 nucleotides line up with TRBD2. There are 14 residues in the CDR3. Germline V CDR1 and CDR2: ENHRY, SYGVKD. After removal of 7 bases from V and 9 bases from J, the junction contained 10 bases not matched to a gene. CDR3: CAIILAGESKTQYF. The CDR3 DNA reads TGTGCCATCATCCTAGCGGGAGAATCGAAAACGCAGTATTTT.

For the CDR3, the DNA is TGTGCCAGCAACTGGATGTTAACGGGGATGAACGAGCAGTACTTC. Encoded protein: CASNWMLTGMNEQYF. J is TRBJ2-7 and V is TRBV7-8; D might be TRBD2 (5 bases). From germline, CDR1 is SGHVS and CDR2 FQNEAQ. The germline V and J ends were trimmed by 7 bases and 5 bases, with 21 bases remaining between them. CDR3 length: 15 residues.

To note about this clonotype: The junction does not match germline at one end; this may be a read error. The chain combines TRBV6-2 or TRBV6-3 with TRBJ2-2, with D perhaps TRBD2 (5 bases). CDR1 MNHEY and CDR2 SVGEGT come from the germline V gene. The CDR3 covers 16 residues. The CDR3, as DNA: TGTGCCAGCAGTTCGGAATTGAAATTTAGCACCGGGAAGCTGTTTTTT. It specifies CASSSELKFSTGKLFF.

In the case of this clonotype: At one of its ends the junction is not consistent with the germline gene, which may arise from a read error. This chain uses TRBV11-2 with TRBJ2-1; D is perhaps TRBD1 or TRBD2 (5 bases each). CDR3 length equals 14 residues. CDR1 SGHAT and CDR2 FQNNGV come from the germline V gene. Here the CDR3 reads CASSLARQYNEEFF. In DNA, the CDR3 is TGTGCCAGCAGTTTAGCGAGACAGTACAATGAAGAGTTCTTC.

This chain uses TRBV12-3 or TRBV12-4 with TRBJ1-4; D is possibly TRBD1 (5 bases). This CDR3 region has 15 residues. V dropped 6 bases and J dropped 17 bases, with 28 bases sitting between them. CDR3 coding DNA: TGTGCCAGCAGCGTACACGCAGGGAATAATGAAAAACCCTTTTTT. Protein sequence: CASSVHAGNNEKPFF.

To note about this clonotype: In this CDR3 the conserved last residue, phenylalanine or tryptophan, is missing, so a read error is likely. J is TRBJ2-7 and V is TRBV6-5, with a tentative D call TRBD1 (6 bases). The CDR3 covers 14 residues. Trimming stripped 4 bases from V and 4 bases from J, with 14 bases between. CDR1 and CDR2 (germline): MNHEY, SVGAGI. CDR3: CASSFVRGTYEQYI. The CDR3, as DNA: TGTGCCAGCAGTTTCGTGAGGGGGACATACGAGCAGTACATC.

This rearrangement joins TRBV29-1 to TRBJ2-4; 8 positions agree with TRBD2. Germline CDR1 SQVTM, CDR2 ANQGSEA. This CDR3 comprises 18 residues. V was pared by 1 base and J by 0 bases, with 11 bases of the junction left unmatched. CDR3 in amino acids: CSVEGGLVGGLAKNIQYF. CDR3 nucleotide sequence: TGCAGCGTTGAAGGGGGACTAGTGGGGGGGCTAGCCAAAAACATTCAGTACTTC. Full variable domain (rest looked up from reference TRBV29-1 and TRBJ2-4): SAVISQKPSRDICQRGTSLTIQCQVDSQVTMMFWYRQQPGQSLTLIATANQGSEATYESGFVIDKFPISRPNLTFSTLTVSNMSPEDSSIYLCSVEGGLVGGLAKNIQYFGAGTRLSVL.

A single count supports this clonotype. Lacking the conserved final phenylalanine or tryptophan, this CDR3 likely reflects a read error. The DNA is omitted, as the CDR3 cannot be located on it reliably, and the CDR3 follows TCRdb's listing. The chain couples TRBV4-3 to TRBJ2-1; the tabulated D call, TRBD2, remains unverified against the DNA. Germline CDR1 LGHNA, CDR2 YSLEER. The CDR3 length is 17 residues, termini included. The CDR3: CAGSQDPAGAEYNEQLV.

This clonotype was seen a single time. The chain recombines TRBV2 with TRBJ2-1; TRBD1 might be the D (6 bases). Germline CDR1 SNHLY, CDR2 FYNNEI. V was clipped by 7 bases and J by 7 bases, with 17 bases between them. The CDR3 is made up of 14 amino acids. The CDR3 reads CASNGDKGGNEQFF. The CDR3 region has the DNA TGTGCCAGCAATGGGGACAAGGGCGGTAATGAGCAGTTCTTC.